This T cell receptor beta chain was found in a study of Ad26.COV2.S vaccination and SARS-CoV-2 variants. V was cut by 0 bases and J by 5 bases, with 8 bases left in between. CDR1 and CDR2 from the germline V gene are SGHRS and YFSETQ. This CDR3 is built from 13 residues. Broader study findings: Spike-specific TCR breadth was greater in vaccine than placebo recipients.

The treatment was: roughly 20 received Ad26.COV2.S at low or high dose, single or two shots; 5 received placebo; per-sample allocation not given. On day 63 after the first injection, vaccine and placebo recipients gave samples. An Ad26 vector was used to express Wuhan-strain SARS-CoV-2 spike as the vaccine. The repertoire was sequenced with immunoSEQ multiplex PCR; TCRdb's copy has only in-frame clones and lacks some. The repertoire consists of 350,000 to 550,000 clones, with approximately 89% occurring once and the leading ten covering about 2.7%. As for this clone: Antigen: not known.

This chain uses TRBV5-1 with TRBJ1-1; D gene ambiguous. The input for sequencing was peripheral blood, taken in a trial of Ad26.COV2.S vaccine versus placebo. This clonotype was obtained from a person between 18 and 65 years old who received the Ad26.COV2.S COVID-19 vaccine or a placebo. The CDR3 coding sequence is TGCGCCAGCAGCTTGGAGGGTTGGACTGAAGCTTTCTTT. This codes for CASSLEGWTEAFF. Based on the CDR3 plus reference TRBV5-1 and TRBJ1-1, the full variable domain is KAGVTQTPRYLIKTRGQQVTLSCSPISGHRSVSWYQQTPGQGLQFLFEYFSETQRNKGNFPGRFSGRQFSNSRSEMNVSTLELGDSALYLCASSLEGWTEAFFGQGTRLTVV.